This T cell receptor (beta chain) appears in the sequencing data of a study of T cells in Graves' hyperthyroidism and ophthalmopathy. In the case of this clonotype: Its specificity is unknown.

The source material, RNA transcripts, was used to amplify TCR beta CDR3 regions. First-round RT-PCR with HTBI primers amplified the TCR CDR3 region. TCRdb passed the multiplex PCR reads through MiXCR, listing each CDR3 protein once. The table lists hundreds of thousands of distinct CDR3 sequences, over 35% of them singletons. This CDR3 spans 15 amino acids. The germline V gene encodes CDR1 WSHSY and CDR2 SAAADI. The V and J ends lost 5 bases and 3 bases respectively, with 13 bases between them. Whole-study results and caveats: Ophthalmopathy was predicted by the model a median of 6.5 months ahead of onset.

The V and J genes are TRBV10-2 and TRBJ1-4; D gene uncertain. Sequenced sample: blood. This clonotype originated in a man aged 18 to 29 with Graves' hyperthyroidism. The chain's CDR3 is CASSYGARPNEKLFF. The CDR3 region has the DNA TGCGCCAGCAGTTACGGAGCCAGGCCTAATGAAAAACTGTTTTTT.